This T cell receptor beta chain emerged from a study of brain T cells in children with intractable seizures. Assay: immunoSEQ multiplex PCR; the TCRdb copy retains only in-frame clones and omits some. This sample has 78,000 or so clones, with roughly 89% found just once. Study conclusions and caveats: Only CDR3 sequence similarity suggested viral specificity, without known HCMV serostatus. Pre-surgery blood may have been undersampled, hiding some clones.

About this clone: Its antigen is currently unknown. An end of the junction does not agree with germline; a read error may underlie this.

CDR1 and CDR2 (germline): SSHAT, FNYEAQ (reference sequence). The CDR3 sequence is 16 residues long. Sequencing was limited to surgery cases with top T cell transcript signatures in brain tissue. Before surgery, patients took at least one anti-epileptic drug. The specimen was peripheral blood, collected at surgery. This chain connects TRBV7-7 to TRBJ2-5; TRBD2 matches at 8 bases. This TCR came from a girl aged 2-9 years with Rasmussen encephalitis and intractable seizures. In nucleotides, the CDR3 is TGTGCTAGCAGCTTAGGGCTAGCGGGCTGGCAAGAGACCCAGTACTTC. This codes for CASSLGLAGWQETQYF.